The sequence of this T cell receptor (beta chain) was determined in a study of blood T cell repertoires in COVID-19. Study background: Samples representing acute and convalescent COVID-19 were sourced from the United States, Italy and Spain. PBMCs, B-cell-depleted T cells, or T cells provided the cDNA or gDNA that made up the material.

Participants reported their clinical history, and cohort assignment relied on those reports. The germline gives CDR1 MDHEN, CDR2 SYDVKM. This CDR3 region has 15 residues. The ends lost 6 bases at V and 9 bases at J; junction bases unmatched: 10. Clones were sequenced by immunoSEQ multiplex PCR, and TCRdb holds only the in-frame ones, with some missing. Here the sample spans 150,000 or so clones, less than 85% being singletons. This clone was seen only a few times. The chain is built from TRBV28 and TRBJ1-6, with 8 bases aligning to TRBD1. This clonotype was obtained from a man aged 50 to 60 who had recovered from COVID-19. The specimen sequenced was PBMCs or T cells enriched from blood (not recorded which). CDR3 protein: CASRYQGAGISPLHF. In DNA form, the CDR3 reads TGTGCCAGCAGATACCAGGGGGCCGGGATTTCACCCCTCCACTTT.